These T cell receptor beta chains were read from a single sample in a study of blood T cell repertoires in COVID-19. This table comes from immunoSEQ multiplex PCR, and its TCRdb copy is limited to in-frame clones, with some not included. Of about 230,000 clones in the sample, approximately 82% are singletons; the top ten hold approximately 8.6%. Sequencing input: peripheral blood. All receptors come from a man aged 40-49 years with active or convalescent COVID-19. CDR3s include the opening cysteine and the closing phenylalanine or tryptophan. The D gene is left open where the match is weak. Clone size appears in some rows only: once, few, many, or a class for an expanded clone.

j_gene: TRBJ2-7; v_gene: TRBV29-1; abundance: NA; d_gene: TRBD1; CDR3aa: CSVVRDSHEQYF; CDR3nt: TGCAGCGTTGTGAGGGACAGCCACGAGCAGTACTTC
j_gene: TRBJ2-1; v_gene: TRBV7-9; abundance: NA; d_gene: TRBD1; CDR3aa: CASSLAGQPQISPKFF; CDR3nt: TGTGCCAGCAGCTTAGCGGGACAGCCACAAATCTCTCCGAAGTTCTTC
j_gene: TRBJ1-2; v_gene: TRBV4-1; abundance: NA; d_gene: NA; CDR3aa: CASSQERGYGYTF; CDR3nt: TGCGCCAGCAGCCAAGAAAGGGGCTATGGCTACACCTTC
j_gene: TRBJ1-1; v_gene: TRBV2; abundance: NA; d_gene: NA; CDR3aa: CASSLQANTEAFF; CDR3nt: TGTGCCAGCAGCCTACAGGCGAACACTGAAGCTTTCTTT
j_gene: TRBJ1-4; v_gene: TRBV6-5; abundance: NA; d_gene: TRBD1; CDR3aa: CASSLTGTTNEKLFF; CDR3nt: TGTGCCAGCAGCCTGACAGGGACCACTAATGAAAAACTGTTTTTT
j_gene: TRBJ1-5; v_gene: TRBV11-3; abundance: NA; d_gene: NA; CDR3aa: CASSRGQLQPQHF; CDR3nt: TGTGCCAGCAGCCGAGGACAGCTTCAGCCCCAGCATTTT
j_gene: TRBJ2-3; v_gene: TRBV7-3; abundance: NA; d_gene: NA; CDR3aa: CASSPGASTDTQYF; CDR3nt: TGTGCCAGCAGCCCCGGTGCTAGCACAGATACGCAGTATTTT
j_gene: TRBJ1-3; v_gene: TRBV19; abundance: NA; d_gene: NA; CDR3aa: CASIPQGSRNTIYF; CDR3nt: TGTGCCAGTATTCCGCAGGGCTCAAGAAACACCATATATTTT
j_gene: TRBJ1-1; v_gene: TRBV7-9; abundance: NA; d_gene: NA; CDR3aa: CASSVTQLNTEAFF; CDR3nt: TGTGCCAGCAGCGTGACACAATTGAACACTGAAGCTTTCTTT
j_gene: TRBJ2-2; v_gene: TRBV27; abundance: NA; d_gene: NA; CDR3aa: CASSLSTRLHGELFF; CDR3nt: TGTGCCAGCAGTTTATCGACACGCCTTCACGGGGAGCTGTTTTTT
j_gene: TRBJ1-5; v_gene: TRBV28; abundance: NA; d_gene: NA; CDR3aa: CASSYPLAGTEPQHF; CDR3nt: TGTGCCAGCAGTTACCCTCTTGCGGGGACGGAGCCCCAGCATTTT
j_gene: TRBJ1-5; v_gene: TRBV28; abundance: NA; d_gene: NA; CDR3aa: CASSLAGNLFQPQHF; CDR3nt: TGTGCCAGCAGCCTCGCAGGGAATTTGTTTCAGCCCCAGCATTTT
j_gene: TRBJ2-7; v_gene: TRBV5-4; abundance: once; d_gene: NA; CDR3aa: CASSLYAGREQYF; CDR3nt: TGTGCCAGCAGCTTGTACGCGGGCCGGGAGCAGTACTTC
j_gene: TRBJ1-2; v_gene: TRBV6-5; abundance: NA; d_gene: TRBD1; CDR3aa: CASRLTGGAANGYTF; CDR3nt: TGTGCCAGCAGACTTACAGGGGGCGCTGCTAATGGCTACACCTTC
j_gene: TRBJ2-1; v_gene: TRBV3-1/TRBV3-2; abundance: NA; d_gene: TRBD1; CDR3aa: CASSFPPGQGVHEQFF; CDR3nt: TGTGCCAGCAGCTTCCCACCGGGACAGGGCGTACATGAGCAGTTCTTC
j_gene: TRBJ2-3; v_gene: TRBV6-4; abundance: once; d_gene: NA; CDR3aa: CASSAPPNQGTDTQYF; CDR3nt: TGTGCCAGCAGTGCCCCTCCGAATCAGGGAACAGATACGCAGTATTTT
j_gene: TRBJ1-1; v_gene: TRBV20-1; abundance: NA; d_gene: NA; CDR3aa: CSASETIEAFF; CDR3nt: TGCAGTGCTAGTGAGACAATTGAAGCTTTCTTT
j_gene: TRBJ1-3; v_gene: TRBV14; abundance: NA; d_gene: NA; CDR3aa: CASSPRTVVGNTIYF; CDR3nt: TGTGCCAGCAGCCCCCGGACAGTAGTTGGAAACACCATATATTTT
j_gene: TRBJ1-1; v_gene: TRBV12-3/TRBV12-4; abundance: NA; d_gene: NA; CDR3aa: CASSLGPEAFF; CDR3nt: TGTGCCAGCAGCCTGGGCCCTGAAGCTTTCTTT
j_gene: TRBJ1-1; v_gene: TRBV6-4; abundance: NA; d_gene: TRBD1; CDR3aa: CASSERQGRNTEAFF; CDR3nt: TGTGCCAGCAGTGAGAGACAGGGACGGAACACTGAAGCTTTCTTT
j_gene: TRBJ2-3; v_gene: TRBV6-5; abundance: NA; d_gene: NA; CDR3aa: CASSYWRNTDTQYF; CDR3nt: TGTGCCAGCAGTTACTGGCGGAACACAGATACGCAGTATTTT
j_gene: TRBJ2-1; v_gene: TRBV10-3; abundance: NA; d_gene: TRBD1; CDR3aa: CAISEGQGAIFEQFF; CDR3nt: TGTGCCATCAGTGAAGGACAGGGGGCGATCTTTGAGCAGTTCTTC
j_gene: TRBJ2-5; v_gene: TRBV5-4; abundance: NA; d_gene: TRBD1; CDR3aa: CASSSGGTGVETQYF; CDR3nt: TGTGCCAGCAGCTCGGGGGGGACAGGGGTAGAGACCCAGTACTTC
j_gene: TRBJ1-1; v_gene: TRBV5-6; abundance: NA; d_gene: TRBD1; CDR3aa: CASSLPGTGKTEAFF; CDR3nt: TGTGCCAGCAGCTTGCCCGGGACAGGGAAAACTGAAGCTTTCTTT
j_gene: TRBJ2-2; v_gene: TRBV14; abundance: NA; d_gene: TRBD2; CDR3aa: CASSPLGTRGLAGGQGTGELFF; CDR3nt: TGTGCCAGCAGCCCCCTTGGTACGAGGGGACTAGCGGGAGGCCAAGGCACCGGGGAGCTGTTTTTT
j_gene: TRBJ1-1; v_gene: TRBV30; abundance: NA; d_gene: NA; CDR3aa: CAWMRSNTEAFF; CDR3nt: TGTGCCTGGATGCGGTCGAACACTGAAGCTTTCTTT
j_gene: TRBJ1-5; v_gene: TRBV6-5; abundance: NA; d_gene: NA; CDR3aa: CACRSEATINQPQHF; CDR3nt: TGTGCCTGCCGTAGCGAGGCGACAATCAATCAGCCCCAGCATTTT
j_gene: TRBJ1-4; v_gene: TRBV6-5; abundance: NA; d_gene: TRBD1; CDR3aa: CASSPDRGGEKLFF; CDR3nt: TGTGCCAGCAGTCCAGACAGGGGCGGTGAAAAACTGTTTTTT